These 4 T cell receptor beta chains were all obtained from the same sample, sequenced in a study of CD8 T cells in ankylosing spondylitis. No antigen is known for these receptors. Using its own MiXCR run on the 5' RACE reads, TCRdb lists one record per CDR3 protein. This table holds more than 500,000 distinct CDR3 sequences, about 5.4% found once. The study, taken as a whole, reports: Seemingly distinctive of ankylosing spondylitis blood was a TCR beta motif formed by eight highly homologous variants.

The sample consisted of blood, either unsorted or a sorted T cell fraction (not recorded which). All receptors come from a male donor with ankylosing spondylitis.

This clonotype has a count of ten or more. The chain joins TRBV5-1 to TRBJ2-1; 7 bases match TRBD2. Germline values: CDR1 SGHRS, CDR2 YFSETQ. V dropped 3 bases and J dropped 7; count of bases not matched to a gene: 7. The CDR3 has 14 amino acids. CDR3 sequence reads: CASSSRTSRNEQFF. The CDR3 region has the DNA TGCGCCAGCAGCTCGAGGACTAGTAGGAATGAGCAGTTCTTC. The whole variable domain, remainder taken from reference TRBV5-1 and TRBJ2-1, is KAGVTQTPRYLIKTRGQQVTLSCSPISGHRSVSWYQQTPGQGLQFLFEYFSETQRNKGNFPGRFSGRQFSNSRSEMNVSTLELGDSALYLCASSSRTSRNEQFFGPGTRLTVL.

This chain uses TRBV7-9 with TRBJ1-4; TRBD1 agrees at 9 bases. Looked up from germline, CDR1 is SEHNR and CDR2 is FQNEAQ (reference sequence). This CDR3 comprises 15 residues. The V gene end was trimmed by 5 bases and the J gene end by 7 bases; junction bases not matched to a gene: 8. DNA of the CDR3: TGTGCCAGCAGCCGCCCGGACAGGGGTTTTGAAAAACTGTTTTTT. Its protein product is CASSRPDRGFEKLFF.

This clonotype showed up many times. The gene calls are TRBV6-2 or TRBV6-3 and TRBJ1-5, with a tentative D call TRBD1 (5 bases). This CDR3 is 17 amino acids long. Between the trimmed V and J ends, which lost 6 bases and 0 bases, there was a span of 18 bases. Germline assignment: CDR1 MNHEY and CDR2 SVGEGT. CDR3 nucleotides: TGTGCCAGCAGGGGAGATCCCAGGGCTCATAGCAATCAGCCCCAGCATTTT. This encodes CASRGDPRAHSNQPQHF.

This clonotype occurred a few times. This rearrangement joins TRBV20-1 to TRBJ2-3; 9 bases line up with TRBD1. There are 15 residues in the CDR3. Germline assignment: CDR1 DFQATT and CDR2 SNEGSKA (reference sequence). V was pared by 7 bases and J by 0 bases, with 8 bases of the junction left unmatched. CDR3 region: CSVWAGTGSTDTQYF. The CDR3 DNA is TGCAGTGTTTGGGCTGGGACAGGGAGCACAGATACGCAGTATTTT.